A selection of T cell receptor beta chains follows, all from one sample in a study of T cells in Graves' hyperthyroidism and ophthalmopathy. TCRdb processed the multiplex PCR reads anew with MiXCR; each CDR3 protein has one entry. The sample has 300,000 to 350,000 distinct CDR3 sequences, under 25% seen once. The sample consisted of blood. These receptor sequences come from a woman between 50 and 59 years old with Graves' hyperthyroidism. Both conserved end residues are part of each CDR3. The order of the fields is J gene, clone size, D gene, V gene, CDR3 DNA, CDR3 protein. The D gene is left open where the match is weak. Some rows have no size entry. The others give once, few or many, or a class for an expanded clone.

TRBJ1-3,-,-,TRBV5-1,TGCGCCAGCAGCCCCCGCGAGGGATTACTCGCCGGAAACACCATATATTTT,CASSPREGLLAGNTIYF
TRBJ2-7,many,-,TRBV11-2,TGTGCCAGCCTCTACGAGCAGTACTTC,CASLYEQYF
TRBJ2-4,-,TRBD1,TRBV5-1,TGCGCCAGCAGCGTCGGGACAGTCAACCTTCAGTACTTC,CASSVGTVNLQYF
TRBJ2-2,-,TRBD2,TRBV7-9,TGTGCCAGCAGCCGAAGCGGGGGTTTCAACACCGGGGAGCTGTTTTTT,CASSRSGGFNTGELFF
TRBJ2-3,many,TRBD2,TRBV20-1,TGCAGTGCTGTACTAGCGGGACGCACAGATACGCAGTATTTT,CSAVLAGRTDTQYF
TRBJ2-1,-,TRBD2,TRBV4-1,TGCGCCAGCAGCCAAGGACTAGCGGGCTTCAATGAGCAGTTCTTC,CASSQGLAGFNEQFF
TRBJ2-1,many,-,TRBV10-1,TGCGCCAGCAGTGACAGCGGGTACAATGAGCAGTTCTTC,CASSDSGYNEQFF
TRBJ2-1,-,-,TRBV18,TGTGCCAGCTCACTGGGGGACAGCGGGTCCTACAATGAGCAGTTCTTC,CASSLGDSGSYNEQFF
TRBJ2-7,many,-,TRBV7-2,TGTGCCAGCACCAATGGGGGCGGGAGCTCCTACGAGCAGTACTTC,CASTNGGGSSYEQYF
TRBJ2-5,many,-,TRBV7-9,TGTGCCAGCAGCCGACGGGTGGGGGCGCAAGAGACCCAGTACTTC,CASSRRVGAQETQYF
TRBJ1-1,-,-,TRBV29-1,TGCAGCGTTGCTCCGGGGTCCACTGAAGCTTTCTTT,CSVAPGSTEAFF
TRBJ2-2,few,-,TRBV7-7,TGTGCTAGCAGCCTGGACCGCACCGGGGAGCTGTTTTTT,CASSLDRTGELFF
TRBJ1-1,many,-,TRBV3-1,TGTGCCAGCAGCCAACGACACTCGAACACTGAAGCTTTCTTT,CASSQRHSNTEAFF
TRBJ1-2,few,TRBD1,TRBV24-1,TGTGCCAGCAGGAAAGACAGGGAGAGAGTTGGCTACACCTTC,CASRKDRERVGYTF
TRBJ2-5,-,-,TRBV6-1,TGTGCCAGCAGTGAAGGGGGGGGCTCCAAGGCGACCCAGTACTTC,CASSEGGGSKATQYF
TRBJ1-3,few,-,TRBV7-2,TGTGCCAGCAGCTTAGGACGGGGACACCAGACCTCTGGAAACACCATATATTTT,CASSLGRGHQTSGNTIYF
TRBJ2-7,-,TRBD1,TRBV20-1,TGCAGTGCTTCCGGGACAGTCTTCTACGAGCAGTACTTC,CSASGTVFYEQYF
TRBJ2-3,-,TRBD2,TRBV14,TGTGCCAGCAGCTTGATAGCGGGGGCAAGCACAGATACGCAGTATTTT,CASSLIAGASTDTQYF